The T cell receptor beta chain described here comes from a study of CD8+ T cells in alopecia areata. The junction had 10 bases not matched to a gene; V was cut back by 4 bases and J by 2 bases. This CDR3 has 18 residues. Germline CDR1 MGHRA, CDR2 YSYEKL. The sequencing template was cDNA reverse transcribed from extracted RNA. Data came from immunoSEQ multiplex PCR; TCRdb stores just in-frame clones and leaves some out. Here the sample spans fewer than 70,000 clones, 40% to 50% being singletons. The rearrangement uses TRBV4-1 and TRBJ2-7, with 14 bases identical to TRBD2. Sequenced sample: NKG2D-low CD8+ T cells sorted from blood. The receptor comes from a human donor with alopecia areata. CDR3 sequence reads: CASSPLGTSGRATYEQYF. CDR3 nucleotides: TGCGCCAGCAGCCCGTTAGGGACTAGCGGGAGAGCAACCTACGAGCAGTACTTC.